This is a list of T cell receptor beta chains from one sample in a study of cytomegalovirus exposure and HLA in healthy donors. Assay used: immunoSEQ multiplex PCR; TCRdb lists only in-frame clones, some missing. This table holds about 140,000 clones, roughly 80% found once. The sample taken for sequencing was PBMCs. These receptors originate from a man aged 40-49 years in good health and CMV-seronegative. The CDR3 runs from the conserved cysteine through the conserved F or W. Each record gives: clone size, V gene, D gene, J gene, CDR3 DNA, CDR3 protein. The D gene is left open where the match is weak. Some rows have no size entry. The others give once, few or many, or a class for an expanded clone.

-	TRBV7-3	-	TRBJ2-3	TGTGCCAGCAGCCCAGCGGGTTCTAGCACAGATACGCAGTATTTT	CASSPAGSSTDTQYF
few	TRBV2	-	TRBJ1-2	TGTGCCAGCAGTGACGTCTTTAGTAACTATGGCTACACCTTC	CASSDVFSNYGYTF
-	TRBV7-9	-	TRBJ2-3	TGTGCCAGCAGCCCCCTTGGGGGCGGGGGTTCAGATACGCAGTATTTT	CASSPLGGGGSDTQYF
-	TRBV10-3	TRBD1	TRBJ1-2	TGTGCCATCACAGGAGGGGACAGGGCGGACTATGGCTACACCTTC	CAITGGDRADYGYTF
-	TRBV5-1	TRBD1	TRBJ1-1	TGCGCCAGCAGCTTGGGGACAGGGGCCACTGAAGCTTTCTTT	CASSLGTGATEAFF
-	TRBV4-2	TRBD2	TRBJ2-7	TGTGCCAGCAGCCTCGGACTAGCGGGGACCTACGAGCAGTACTTC	CASSLGLAGTYEQYF
once	TRBV7-2	TRBD1	TRBJ2-7	TGTGCCAGCAGCCGATACAGGGGTGGTTTGTACGAGCAGTACTTC	CASSRYRGGLYEQYF
-	TRBV5-4	TRBD1	TRBJ2-7	TGTGCCAGCGGGACAGGGGGAAAGTACGAGCAGTACTTC	CASGTGGKYEQYF
-	TRBV4-1	TRBD1	TRBJ1-2	TGCGCCAGCAGCCAATCCCCCGTATCCAGGGGGCAATTGGGCTACACCTTC	CASSQSPVSRGQLGYTF
-	TRBV7-2	TRBD2	TRBJ2-7	TGTGCCAGCAGCCCGGGGGGGACTAGCGGGGTGAGCTACGAGCAGTACTTC	CASSPGGTSGVSYEQYF
-	TRBV28	TRBD1	TRBJ1-5	TGTGCCAGCAGCGTCGACAGGGAAGGTCAGCCCCAGCATTTT	CASSVDREGQPQHF
-	TRBV7-6	-	TRBJ2-2	TGTGCCAGCAGCTTAGAGGTTGTGGGCAGATTAACGCCGAACACCGGGGAGCTGTTTTTT	CASSLEVVGRLTPNTGELFF
-	TRBV19	-	TRBJ1-5	TGTGCCACCCAAACAGGGAACTTTAATCAGCCCCAGCATTTT	CATQTGNFNQPQHF
once	TRBV10-3	-	TRBJ1-5	TGTGCCATCAGTGGCAGTAGCAATCAGCCCCAGCATTTT	CAISGSSNQPQHF
-	TRBV19	TRBD2	TRBJ2-1	TGTGCCAGTAGTATAGGGACTAGCGGGGGGTACAATGAGCAGTTCTTC	CASSIGTSGGYNEQFF
-	TRBV7-2	-	TRBJ2-7	TGTGCCAGCAGCTTAGTAACAGCCGGGGGGTACTTC	CASSLVTAGGYF
-	TRBV16	TRBD1	TRBJ1-4	TGTGCCAGCAGCCCCAACCCGGGACAGGGATTTGGTAATGAAAAACTGTTTTTT	CASSPNPGQGFGNEKLFF
-	TRBV11-2	-	TRBJ2-1	TGTGCCAGCAGCCGAGGGTCGGGGGGCATCCTCGGGGAGCAGTTCTTC	CASSRGSGGILGEQFF
-	TRBV7-6	TRBD2	TRBJ2-1	TGTGCCAGCAGCTCAAGACTAGCGGGGGGGTACAATGAGCAGTTCTTC	CASSSRLAGGYNEQFF
-	TRBV27	-	TRBJ1-2	TGTGCCAGCAGCCCCCCCCGGGGAAACGGCTACACCTTC	CASSPPRGNGYTF
-	TRBV4-1	-	TRBJ2-3	TGCGCCAGCAGCCAGTTCGCCCAGGAGGGGGATACGCAGTATTTT	CASSQFAQEGDTQYF
-	TRBV30	-	TRBJ1-2	TGTGCGGTAGCCGCGCAAGGGAGGGGCTACACCTTC	CAVAAQGRGYTF
-	TRBV5-1	-	TRBJ2-7	TGCGCCAGCAGCGAGGGAAGGGTCGACGAGCAGTACTTC	CASSEGRVDEQYF
-	TRBV9	-	TRBJ1-4	TGTGCCAGCAACGACGGGGATAATGAAAAACTGTTTTTT	CASNDGDNEKLFF
-	TRBV5-6	-	TRBJ1-5	TGTGCCAGCAGCCTGGGGCTTAGCAATCAGCCCCAGCATTTT	CASSLGLSNQPQHF
-	TRBV5-1	TRBD1	TRBJ2-6	TGCGCCAGCAGCTCGGGGACAGCTATCTCTGGGGCCAACGTCCTGACTTTC	CASSSGTAISGANVLTF
-	TRBV7-8	TRBD1	TRBJ1-2	TGTGCCAGCAGCGCCGAAAGGACAGGATCGTACTATGGCTACACCTTC	CASSAERTGSYYGYTF
few	TRBV5-1	TRBD1	TRBJ1-1	TGCGCCAGCAGCGAACCGACAGGGGACGCTTTCTTT	CASSEPTGDAFF
-	TRBV7-9	TRBD1	TRBJ2-2	TGTGCCAGCAGCTTACGGCAGGGGGCGCGGACCGGGGAGCTGTTTTTT	CASSLRQGARTGELFF
-	TRBV11-3	-	TRBJ2-2	TGTGCCAGCAGCTTAGAGAGGGGACTCCCGAACACCGGGGAGCTGTTTTTT	CASSLERGLPNTGELFF
-	TRBV27	-	TRBJ2-7	TGTGCCAGCAGTTTACCGGGGGCGGGGGCAAACGAGCAGTACTTC	CASSLPGAGANEQYF
-	TRBV6-5	-	TRBJ1-1	TGTGCCAGCAGTTACGTCCCGGGGGGGGGCACTGAAGCTTTCTTT	CASSYVPGGGTEAFF
-	TRBV4-1	-	TRBJ1-1	TGCGCCAGCAGCCAAGGGCATCCCTGGGGGGGCACTGAAGCTTTCTTT	CASSQGHPWGGTEAFF
-	TRBV2	TRBD1	TRBJ1-2	TGTGCCAACCTCTGGCACAGGGGGTATGGCTACACCTTC	CANLWHRGYGYTF
-	TRBV13	TRBD1	TRBJ1-5	TGTGCCAGCAGCTCACTCAGAGGGGGCACCAATCAGCCCCAGCATTTT	CASSSLRGGTNQPQHF
-	TRBV14	-	TRBJ1-3	TGTGCCAGCAGCCAAGAAAGGGGCCTCTTTGGAAACACCATATATTTT	CASSQERGLFGNTIYF
few	TRBV30	-	TRBJ1-1	TGTGCCTGGAGTGGGGGGCAGAGGGCTGAAGCTTTCTTT	CAWSGGQRAEAFF
-	TRBV10-3	TRBD1	TRBJ1-6	TGTGCCATCAGTGAGTCCCAGGGGGCTGCTAATTCCCCCCTCCACTTT	CAISESQGAANSPLHF
-	TRBV15	-	TRBJ2-3	TGTGCCACCAGCAGCACAGGGTGGGGCACAGATACGCAGTATTTT	CATSSTGWGTDTQYF
once	TRBV5-1	-	TRBJ2-3	TGCGCCAGCAGCTCGCGGTGGAGGGGGCAAGATACGCAGTATTTT	CASSSRWRGQDTQYF
-	TRBV19	-	TRBJ2-5	TGTGCCAGTAGTATATCGACTATGGAGACCCAGTACTTC	CASSISTMETQYF
-	TRBV18	TRBD1	TRBJ1-4	TGTGCCAGCTCACCTAGGACAGGAAGGGAAAAACTGTTTTTT	CASSPRTGREKLFF
-	TRBV7-3	-	TRBJ1-6	TGTGCCAGCAGCCCTGGGGAGTCGGCAGGATATTCACCCCTCCACTTT	CASSPGESAGYSPLHF
few	TRBV6-1	TRBD1	TRBJ1-1	TGTGCCATAACGACAGGGGTGAACACTGAAGCTTTCTTT	CAITTGVNTEAFF
-	TRBV14	-	TRBJ1-6	TGTGCCAGCAGCCAGACTTATGGGTACGAGGGTTCACCCCTCCACTTT	CASSQTYGYEGSPLHF
few	TRBV7-8	-	TRBJ1-5	TGTGCCAGCAGCTTAAGAGGCAATCAGCCCCAGCATTTT	CASSLRGNQPQHF
-	TRBV2	TRBD1	TRBJ2-6	TGTGCCAGCAGTGGGGGACAGGGGGCCCTCTCTGGGGCCAACGTCCTGACTTTC	CASSGGQGALSGANVLTF
-	TRBV10-2	TRBD1	TRBJ1-5	TGCGCCAGCAGCGCGCAGGGGGTCAATCAGCCCCAGCATTTT	CASSAQGVNQPQHF
once	TRBV19	TRBD1	TRBJ2-1	TGTGCCAGTAGTCCGGACAGGGGCAATGAGCAGTTCTTC	CASSPDRGNEQFF
-	TRBV11-2	TRBD1	TRBJ2-2	TGTGCCAGCAGCTTAGTCTTAAGGGGGCGCGGCGGGGAGCTGTTTTTT	CASSLVLRGRGGELFF
-	TRBV9	-	TRBJ2-7	TGTGCCAGCAGCTTAGACGGGACAACTTCCTACGAGCAGTACTTC	CASSLDGTTSYEQYF
-	TRBV7-2	-	TRBJ2-7	TGTGCCAGCAGCTTAGGCCACAGTGACGAGCAGTACTTC	CASSLGHSDEQYF
-	TRBV4-3	-	TRBJ1-1	TGCGCCAGCAGCCAGGGTATACAGGGATTGAACACTGAAGCTTTCTTT	CASSQGIQGLNTEAFF
once	TRBV19	-	TRBJ1-4	TGTGCCGGCGGTAATCTAGCAGATGAAAAACTGTTTTTT	CAGGNLADEKLFF
-	TRBV28	-	TRBJ1-2	TGTGCCAGCAGTGAAGGACAGAACTATGGCTACACCTTC	CASSEGQNYGYTF
-	TRBV7-2	TRBD1	TRBJ1-5	TGTGCCAGCACCCCAAGGGGGTCCAGACAGGGGGCCCATCAGCCCCAGCATTTT	CASTPRGSRQGAHQPQHF